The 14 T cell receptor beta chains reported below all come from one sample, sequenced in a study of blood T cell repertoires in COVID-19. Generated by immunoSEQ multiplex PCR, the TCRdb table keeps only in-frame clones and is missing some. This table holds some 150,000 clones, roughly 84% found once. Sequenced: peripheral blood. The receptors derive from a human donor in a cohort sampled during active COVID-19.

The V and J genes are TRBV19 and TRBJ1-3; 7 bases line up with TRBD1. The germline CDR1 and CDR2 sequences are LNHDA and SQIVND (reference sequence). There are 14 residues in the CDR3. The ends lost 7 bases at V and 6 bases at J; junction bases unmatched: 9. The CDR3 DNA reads TGTGCCAGTATCTTGACAGGGTTCGAAAACACCATATATTTT. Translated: CASILTGFENTIYF.

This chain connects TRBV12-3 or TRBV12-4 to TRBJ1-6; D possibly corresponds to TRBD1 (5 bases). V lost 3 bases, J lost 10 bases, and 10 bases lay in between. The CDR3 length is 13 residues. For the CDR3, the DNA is TGTGCCAGCAGTTTGGGAGGGACCTCACCCCTCCACTTT. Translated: CASSLGGTSPLHF.

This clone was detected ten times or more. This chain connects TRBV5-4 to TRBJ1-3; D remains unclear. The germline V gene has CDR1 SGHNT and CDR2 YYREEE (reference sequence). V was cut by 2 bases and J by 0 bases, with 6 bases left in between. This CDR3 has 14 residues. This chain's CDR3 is CASSLLYSGNTIYF. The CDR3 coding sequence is TGTGCCAGCAGCTTACTTTACTCTGGAAACACCATATATTTT.

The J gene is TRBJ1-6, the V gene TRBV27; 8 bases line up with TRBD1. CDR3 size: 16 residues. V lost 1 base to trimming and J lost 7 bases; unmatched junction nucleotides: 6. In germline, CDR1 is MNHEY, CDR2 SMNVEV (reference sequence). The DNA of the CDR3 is TGTGCCAGCAGTTTATTGCCTCGACAGGGGAATTCACCCCTCCACTTT. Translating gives CASSLLPRQGNSPLHF.

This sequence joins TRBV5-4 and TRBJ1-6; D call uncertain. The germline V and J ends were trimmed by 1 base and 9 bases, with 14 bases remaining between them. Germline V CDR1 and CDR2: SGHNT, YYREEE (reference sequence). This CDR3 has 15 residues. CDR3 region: CASSLNEGSASPLHF. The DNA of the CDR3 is TGTGCCAGCAGCTTGAACGAGGGTAGCGCTTCACCCCTCCACTTT.

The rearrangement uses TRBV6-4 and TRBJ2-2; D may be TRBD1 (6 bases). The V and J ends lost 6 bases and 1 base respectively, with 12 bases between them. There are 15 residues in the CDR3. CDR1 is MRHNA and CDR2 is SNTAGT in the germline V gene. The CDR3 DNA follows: TGTGCCAGCAGCGCCGGGACACAGAACACCGGGGAGCTGTTTTTT. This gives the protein CASSAGTQNTGELFF.

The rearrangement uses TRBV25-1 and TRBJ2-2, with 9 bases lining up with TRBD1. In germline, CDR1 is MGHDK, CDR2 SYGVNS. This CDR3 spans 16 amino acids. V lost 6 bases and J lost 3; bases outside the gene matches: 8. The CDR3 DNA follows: TGTGCCAGCAGATCAACAGGGGGCGCCGACACCGGGGAGCTGTTTTTT. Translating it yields CASRSTGGADTGELFF.

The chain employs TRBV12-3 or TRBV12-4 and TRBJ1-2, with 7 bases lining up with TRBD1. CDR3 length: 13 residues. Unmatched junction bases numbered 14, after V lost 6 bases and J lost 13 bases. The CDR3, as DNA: TGTGCCAGCAGATCTGACAGGGTGTCAAGGTTCACCTTC. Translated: CASRSDRVSRFTF.

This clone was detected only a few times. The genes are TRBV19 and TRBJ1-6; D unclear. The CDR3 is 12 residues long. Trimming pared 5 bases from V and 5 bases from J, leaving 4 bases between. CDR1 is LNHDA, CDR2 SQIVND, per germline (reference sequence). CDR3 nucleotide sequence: TGTGCCAGTAGTCAGAATAATTCACCCCTCCACTTT. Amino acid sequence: CASSQNNSPLHF.

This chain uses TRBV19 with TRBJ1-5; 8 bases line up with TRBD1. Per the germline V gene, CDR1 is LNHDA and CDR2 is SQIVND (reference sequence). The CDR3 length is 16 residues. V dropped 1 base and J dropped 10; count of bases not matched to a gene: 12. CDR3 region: CASSIGRGRLSIPQHF. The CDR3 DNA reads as TGTGCCAGTAGTATAGGCAGGGGGCGCTTATCTATCCCCCAGCATTTT.

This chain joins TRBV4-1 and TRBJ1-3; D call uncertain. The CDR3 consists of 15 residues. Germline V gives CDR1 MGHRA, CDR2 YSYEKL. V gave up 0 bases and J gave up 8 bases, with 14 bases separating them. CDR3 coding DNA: TGCGCCAGCAGCCAAGACATCGTTATCGGTTACACCATATATTTT. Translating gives CASSQDIVIGYTIYF.

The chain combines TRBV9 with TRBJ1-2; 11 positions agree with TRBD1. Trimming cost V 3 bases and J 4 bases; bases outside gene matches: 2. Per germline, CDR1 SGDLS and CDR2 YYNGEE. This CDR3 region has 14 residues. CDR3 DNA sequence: TGTGCCAGCAGCGGGACAGGGGGCTTCTATGGCTACACCTTC. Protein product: CASSGTGGFYGYTF.

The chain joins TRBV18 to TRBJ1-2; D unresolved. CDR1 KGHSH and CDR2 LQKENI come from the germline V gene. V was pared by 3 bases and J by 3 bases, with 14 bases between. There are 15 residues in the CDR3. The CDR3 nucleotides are TGTGCCAGCTCACCCGCGGGCCCCTTTTACTATGGCTACACCTTC. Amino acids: CASSPAGPFYYGYTF.

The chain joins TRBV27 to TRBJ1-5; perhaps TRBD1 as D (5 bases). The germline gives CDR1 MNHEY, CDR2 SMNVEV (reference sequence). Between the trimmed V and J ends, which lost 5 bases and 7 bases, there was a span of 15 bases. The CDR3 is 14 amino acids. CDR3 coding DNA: TGTGCCAGCAGTCCGAGACTAGGGGAGCAGCCCCAGCATTTT. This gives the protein CASSPRLGEQPQHF.